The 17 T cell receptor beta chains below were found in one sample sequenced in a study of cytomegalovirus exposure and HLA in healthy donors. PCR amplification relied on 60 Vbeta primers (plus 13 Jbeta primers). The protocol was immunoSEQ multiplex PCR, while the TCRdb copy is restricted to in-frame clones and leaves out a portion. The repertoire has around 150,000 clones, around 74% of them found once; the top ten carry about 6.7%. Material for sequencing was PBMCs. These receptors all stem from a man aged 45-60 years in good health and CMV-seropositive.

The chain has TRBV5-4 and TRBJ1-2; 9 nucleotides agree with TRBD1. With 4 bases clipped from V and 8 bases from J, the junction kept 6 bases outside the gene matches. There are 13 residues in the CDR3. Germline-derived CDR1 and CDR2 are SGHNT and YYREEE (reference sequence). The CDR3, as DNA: TGTGCCAGCAGCCTGGGACAGGGAGACGGCTACACCTTC. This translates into CASSLGQGDGYTF.

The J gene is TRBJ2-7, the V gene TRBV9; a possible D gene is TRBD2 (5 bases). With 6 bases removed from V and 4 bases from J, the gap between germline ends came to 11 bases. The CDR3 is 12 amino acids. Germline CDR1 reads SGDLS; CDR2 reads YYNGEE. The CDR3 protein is CASTSDLYEQYF. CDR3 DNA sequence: TGTGCCAGCACCTCGGACTTGTACGAGCAGTACTTC.

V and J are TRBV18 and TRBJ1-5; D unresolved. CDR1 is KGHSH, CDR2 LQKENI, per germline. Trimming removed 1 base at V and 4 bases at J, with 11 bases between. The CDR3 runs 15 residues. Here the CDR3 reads CASSPRGNRNQPQHF. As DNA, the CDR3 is TGTGCCAGCTCACCACGAGGCAACCGAAATCAGCCCCAGCATTTT.

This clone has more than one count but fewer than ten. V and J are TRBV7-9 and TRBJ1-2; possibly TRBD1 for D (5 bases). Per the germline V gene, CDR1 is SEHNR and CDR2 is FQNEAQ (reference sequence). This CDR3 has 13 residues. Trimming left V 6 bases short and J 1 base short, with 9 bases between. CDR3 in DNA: TGTGCCAGCAGGTCCGGGGGTAACTATGGCTACACCTTC. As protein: CASRSGGNYGYTF.

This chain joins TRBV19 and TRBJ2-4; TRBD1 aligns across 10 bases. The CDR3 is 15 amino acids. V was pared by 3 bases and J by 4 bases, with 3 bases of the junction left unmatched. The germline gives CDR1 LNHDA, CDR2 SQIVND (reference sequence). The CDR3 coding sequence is TGTGCCAGTAGTATCCCGGGACAGGGGAAAAACATTCAGTACTTC. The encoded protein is CASSIPGQGKNIQYF.

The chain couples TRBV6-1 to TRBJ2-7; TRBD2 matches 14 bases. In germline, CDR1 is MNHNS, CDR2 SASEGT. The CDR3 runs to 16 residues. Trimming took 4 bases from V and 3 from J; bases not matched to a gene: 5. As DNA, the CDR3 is TGTGCCAGCAGTGCCTCTGGGACTAGCGGGAGCTACGAGCAGTACTTC. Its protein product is CASSASGTSGSYEQYF.

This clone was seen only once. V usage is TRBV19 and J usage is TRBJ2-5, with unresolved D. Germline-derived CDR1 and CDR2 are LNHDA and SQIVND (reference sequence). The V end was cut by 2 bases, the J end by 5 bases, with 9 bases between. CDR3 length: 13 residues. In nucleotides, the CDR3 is TGTGCCAGTAGTATAAACCCTCGGGAGACCCAGTACTTC. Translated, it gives CASSINPRETQYF.

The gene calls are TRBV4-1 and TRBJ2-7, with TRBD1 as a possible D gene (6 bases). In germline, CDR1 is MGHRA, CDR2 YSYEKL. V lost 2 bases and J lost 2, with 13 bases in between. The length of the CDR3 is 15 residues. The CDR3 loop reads CASSQPDRGAYEQYF. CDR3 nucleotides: TGCGCCAGCAGCCAACCGGACAGAGGAGCCTACGAGCAGTACTTC.

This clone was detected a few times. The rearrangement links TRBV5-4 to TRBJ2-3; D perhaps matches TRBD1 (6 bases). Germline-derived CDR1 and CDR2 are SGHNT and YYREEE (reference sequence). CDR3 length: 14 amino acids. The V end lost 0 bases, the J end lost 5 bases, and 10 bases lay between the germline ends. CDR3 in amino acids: CASSLGQGGDTQYF. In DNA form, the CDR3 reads TGTGCCAGCAGCTTGGGCCAAGGGGGAGATACGCAGTATTTT.

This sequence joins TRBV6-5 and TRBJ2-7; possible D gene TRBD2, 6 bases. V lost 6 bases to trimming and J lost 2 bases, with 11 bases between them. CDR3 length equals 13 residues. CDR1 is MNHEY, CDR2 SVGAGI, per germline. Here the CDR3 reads CASRVAAAYEQYF. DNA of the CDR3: TGTGCCAGCAGGGTAGCGGCGGCCTACGAGCAGTACTTC.

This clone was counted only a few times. CDR3 nucleotide sequence: TGCGCCAGCAGCCCTCGGACAGGGCCAGATACGCAGTATTTT. Its translation: CASSPRTGPDTQYF. The chain couples TRBV5-1 to TRBJ2-3, with 8 bases matching TRBD1. The CDR3 contains 14 residues. The V gene end was trimmed by 4 bases and the J gene end by 4 bases; junction bases not matched to a gene: 5. The germline gives CDR1 SGHRS, CDR2 YFSETQ.

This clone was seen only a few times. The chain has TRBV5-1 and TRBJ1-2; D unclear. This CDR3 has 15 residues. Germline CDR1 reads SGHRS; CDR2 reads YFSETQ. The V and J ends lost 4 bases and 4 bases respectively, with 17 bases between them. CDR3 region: CASSLISPGGYGYTF. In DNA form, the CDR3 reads TGCGCCAGCAGCCTGATTTCTCCCGGAGGCTATGGCTACACCTTC.

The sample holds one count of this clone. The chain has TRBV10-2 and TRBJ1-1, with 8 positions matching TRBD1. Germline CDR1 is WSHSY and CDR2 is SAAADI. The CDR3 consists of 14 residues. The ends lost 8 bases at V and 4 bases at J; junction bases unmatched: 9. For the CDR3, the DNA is TGCGCCAGCTCCTCTCCAGGGGGCGGCACTGAAGCTTTCTTT. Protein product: CASSSPGGGTEAFF.

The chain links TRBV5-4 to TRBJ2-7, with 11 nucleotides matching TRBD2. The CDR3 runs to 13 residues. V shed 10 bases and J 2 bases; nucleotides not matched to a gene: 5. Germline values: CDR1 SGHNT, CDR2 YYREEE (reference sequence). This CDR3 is CACRLAGTYEQYF. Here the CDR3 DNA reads TGTGCCTGCCGACTAGCGGGAACCTACGAGCAGTACTTC.

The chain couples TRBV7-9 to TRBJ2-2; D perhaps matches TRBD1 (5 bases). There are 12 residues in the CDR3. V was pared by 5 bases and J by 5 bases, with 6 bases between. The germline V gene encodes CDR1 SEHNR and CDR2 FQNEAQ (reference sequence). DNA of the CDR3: TGTGCCAGCAGCCAGGGTACCGGGGAGCTGTTTTTT. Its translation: CASSQGTGELFF.

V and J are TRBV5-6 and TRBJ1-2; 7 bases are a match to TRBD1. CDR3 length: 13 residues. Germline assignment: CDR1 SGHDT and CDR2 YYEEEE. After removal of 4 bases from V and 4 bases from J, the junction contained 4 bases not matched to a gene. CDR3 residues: CASSRRGAYGYTF. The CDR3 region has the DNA TGTGCCAGCAGCCGCAGGGGGGCCTATGGCTACACCTTC.

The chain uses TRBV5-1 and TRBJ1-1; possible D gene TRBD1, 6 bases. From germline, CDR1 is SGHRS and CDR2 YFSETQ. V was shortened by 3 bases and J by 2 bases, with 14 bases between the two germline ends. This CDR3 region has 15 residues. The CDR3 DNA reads TGCGCCAGCAGCTCCGCATGGACAGCCAACACTGAAGCTTTCTTT. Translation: CASSSAWTANTEAFF.